This T cell receptor (beta chain) was sequenced during a study of beta chain features in type 1 diabetes. About this clone: Its matching antigen is unknown.

CDR1 is SGHTA and CDR2 is FQGNSA in the germline V gene. The CDR3 totals 16 residues. J was trimmed by 2 bases and V by 5 bases; bases with no gene match: 8. Every isolated RNA sample was fully reverse transcribed, so sequencing captured expressed TCRB transcripts. This table comes from immunoSEQ multiplex PCR, and its TCRdb copy is limited to in-frame clones, with some not included. The profile shows about 99,000 clones, approximately 30% of them singletons. The study's findings and limits: TCRB CDR3 length was moderately but significantly reduced in all four CD4+ subsets of Type 1 diabetes patients.

The chain carries TRBV7-2 and TRBJ2-3, with 9 nucleotides matching TRBD2. The TCR originated in a woman between 18 and 29 years old with type 1 diabetes. The sequenced sample consisted of central memory CD4+ T cells from blood. CDR3 region: CASSRPLAGYTDTQYF. CDR3 bases: TGTGCCAGCAGCCGCCCACTAGCGGGCTACACAGATACGCAGTATTTT.